This record covers a single TCR beta chain. Trimming removed 4 bases from V and 3 bases from J; junction bases left unmatched: 6. The CDR3 runs to 17 residues. Germline V gives CDR1 MNHEY, CDR2 SMNVEV (reference sequence). The data were taken from a study of cytomegalovirus exposure and HLA in healthy donors. The PCR contained 60 Vbeta and 13 Jbeta primers. Clones were read by immunoSEQ multiplex PCR, and TCRdb kept only the in-frame ones, dropping some. The profile covers about 130,000 clones, with more than 75% appearing a single time and approximately 1.1% taken by the ten largest. Sequencing was done on a sample of PBMCs. This receptor was identified in a male donor in good health and CMV-seronegative. This chain joins TRBV27 and TRBJ2-1; 13 bases map to TRBD2. CDR3 in DNA: TGTGCCAGCAGTTACCGGGGACTAGCGGGGCTCTACAATGAGCAGTTCTTC. Translated, it gives CASSYRGLAGLYNEQFF.